Each of the 3 T cell receptor beta chains below was sequenced from the same sample in a study of T cell responses to AZD1222 COVID-19 vaccine. Measured with immunoSEQ multiplex PCR; TCRdb has only the in-frame clones, and not every one. The table includes approximately 110,000 clones, about 91% detected once. The specimen comprised peripheral blood, sampled on day 0 of AZD1222 vaccination. The receptors come from an adult in good health.

The CDR3 is CASSLDPHANTEAFF. CDR3 DNA sequence: TGTGCCAGCAGCTTAGATCCGCACGCCAACACTGAAGCTTTCTTT. The chain joins TRBV11-3 to TRBJ1-1; the D is unclear. V shed 0 bases and J shed 2 bases, with 10 bases lying between them. The CDR3 is 15 amino acids. The germline gives CDR1 SGHNT, CDR2 YENEEA.

J is TRBJ2-2 and V is TRBV4-2; TRBD2 is a possible D gene (6 bases). The CDR3 covers 16 residues. CDR1 is LGHNA, CDR2 YNFKEQ, per germline. The germline V and J ends were trimmed by 3 bases and 1 base, with 12 bases remaining between them. The CDR3 bases are TGTGCCAGCAGCCATCCCGGGACTCAGAACACCGGGGAGCTGTTTTTT. As protein: CASSHPGTQNTGELFF.

This clone showed up just once. The chain couples TRBV9 to TRBJ1-6; 9 nucleotides line up with TRBD1. There are 15 residues in the CDR3. CDR1 and CDR2 (germline): SGDLS, YYNGEE. The junction had 6 bases not matched to a gene; V was cut back by 2 bases and J by 9 bases. This CDR3 is CASSVEDRGGSPLHF. The CDR3 DNA reads as TGTGCCAGCAGCGTGGAGGACAGGGGTGGTTCACCCCTCCACTTT.